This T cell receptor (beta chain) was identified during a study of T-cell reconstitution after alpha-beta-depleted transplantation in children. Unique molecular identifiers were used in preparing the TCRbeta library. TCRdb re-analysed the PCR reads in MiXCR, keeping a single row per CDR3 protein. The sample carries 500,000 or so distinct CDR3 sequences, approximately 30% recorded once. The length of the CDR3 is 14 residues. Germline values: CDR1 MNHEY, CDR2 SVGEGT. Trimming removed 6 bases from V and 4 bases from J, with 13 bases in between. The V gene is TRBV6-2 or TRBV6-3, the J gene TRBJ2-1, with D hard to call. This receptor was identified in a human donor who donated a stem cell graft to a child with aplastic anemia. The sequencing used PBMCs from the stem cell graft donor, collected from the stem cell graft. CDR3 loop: CASRERVVYNEQFF. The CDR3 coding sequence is TGTGCCAGCAGAGAAAGGGTGGTGTACAATGAGCAGTTCTTC.